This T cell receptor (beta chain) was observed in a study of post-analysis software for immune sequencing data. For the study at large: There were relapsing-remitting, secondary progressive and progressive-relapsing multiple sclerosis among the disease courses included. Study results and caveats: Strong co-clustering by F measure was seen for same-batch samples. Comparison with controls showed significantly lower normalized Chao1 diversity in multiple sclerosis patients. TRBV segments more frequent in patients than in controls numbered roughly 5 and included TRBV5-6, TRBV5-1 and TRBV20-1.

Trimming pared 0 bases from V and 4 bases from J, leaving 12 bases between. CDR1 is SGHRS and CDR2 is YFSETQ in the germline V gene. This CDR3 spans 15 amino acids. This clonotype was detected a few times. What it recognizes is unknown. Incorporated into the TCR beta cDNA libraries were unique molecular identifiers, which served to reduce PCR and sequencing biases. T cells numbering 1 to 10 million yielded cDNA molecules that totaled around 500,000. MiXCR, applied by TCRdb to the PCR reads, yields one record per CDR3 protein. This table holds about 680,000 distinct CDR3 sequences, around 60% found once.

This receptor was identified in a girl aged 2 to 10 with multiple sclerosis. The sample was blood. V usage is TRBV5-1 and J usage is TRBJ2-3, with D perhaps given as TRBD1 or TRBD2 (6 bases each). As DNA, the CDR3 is TGCGCCAGCAGCTTGGAGGGGGGTAGGCCAGATACGCAGTATTTT. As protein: CASSLEGGRPDTQYF. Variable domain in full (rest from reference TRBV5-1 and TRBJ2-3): KAGVTQTPRYLIKTRGQQVTLSCSPISGHRSVSWYQQTPGQGLQFLFEYFSETQRNKGNFPGRFSGRQFSNSRSEMNVSTLELGDSALYLCASSLEGGRPDTQYFGPGTRLTVL.